This record covers a single T cell receptor beta chain. What it recognizes is unknown. Roughly 90 million PBMCs went into genomic DNA for unsorted samples. The sample belongs to a study of shared clonotypes between healthy human individuals. Notes on the study in general: It was expected that sequencing depth would affect clonotype sharing among donors.

CDR1 is SGHTA and CDR2 is FQGNSA in the germline V gene. The CDR3 loop spans 14 amino acids. Trimming took off 3 bases at V and 7 bases at J, with 16 bases between the two ends. For every subset, genomic DNA was evenly distributed across several immunoSEQ plates. In replicate PCRs of unsorted PBMC, around 310 ng DNA, some 30,000 T cell genomes, was used. Sequenced by immunoSEQ multiplex PCR; TCRdb stores in-frame clones only, minus some. Of some 530,000 clones listed, 78% are singletons. Sequenced material: PBMCs. This chain connects TRBV7-2 to TRBJ2-7; D is undetermined. The sequence came from a woman aged 35 to 49 in good health. Some clones in this sample may be carry-over from other donors' samples. The CDR3 coding sequence is TGTGCCAGCAGCTTGCTAAAAGTGCCGTCGGAGCAGTACTTC. The encoded protein is CASSLLKVPSEQYF.